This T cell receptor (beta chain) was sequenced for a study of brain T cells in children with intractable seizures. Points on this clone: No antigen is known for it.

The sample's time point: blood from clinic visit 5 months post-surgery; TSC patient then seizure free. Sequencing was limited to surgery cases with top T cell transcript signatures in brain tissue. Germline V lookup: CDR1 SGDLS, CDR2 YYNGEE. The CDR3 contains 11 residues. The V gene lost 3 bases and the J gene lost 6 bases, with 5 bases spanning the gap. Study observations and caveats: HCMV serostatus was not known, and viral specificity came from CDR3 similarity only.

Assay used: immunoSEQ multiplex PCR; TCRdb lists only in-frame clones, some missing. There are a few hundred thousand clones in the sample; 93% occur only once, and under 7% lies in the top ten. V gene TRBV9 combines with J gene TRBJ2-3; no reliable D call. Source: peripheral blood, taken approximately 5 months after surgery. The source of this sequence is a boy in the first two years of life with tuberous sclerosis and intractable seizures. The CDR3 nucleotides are TGTGCCAGCAGCGCTCTCGATACGCAGTATTTT. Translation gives CASSALDTQYF.